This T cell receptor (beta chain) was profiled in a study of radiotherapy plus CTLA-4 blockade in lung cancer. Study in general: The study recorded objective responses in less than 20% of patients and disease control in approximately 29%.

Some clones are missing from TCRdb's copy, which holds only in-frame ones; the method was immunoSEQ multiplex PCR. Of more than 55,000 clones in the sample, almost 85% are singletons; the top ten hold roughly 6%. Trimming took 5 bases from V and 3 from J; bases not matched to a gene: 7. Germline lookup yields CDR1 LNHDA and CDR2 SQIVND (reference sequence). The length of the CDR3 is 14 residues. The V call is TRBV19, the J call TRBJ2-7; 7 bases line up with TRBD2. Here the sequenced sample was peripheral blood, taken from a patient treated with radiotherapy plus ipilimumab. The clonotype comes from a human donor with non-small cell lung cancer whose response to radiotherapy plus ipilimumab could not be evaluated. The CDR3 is CASSRGVMGYEQYF. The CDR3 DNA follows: TGTGCCAGTAGTCGGGGGGTGATGGGCTACGAGCAGTACTTC.